This T cell receptor beta chain was captured by sequencing in a study of human T cells and chemical hapten exposure. The library tagged individual cDNA molecules with unique molecular identifiers. TCRdb passed the RACE reads through MiXCR, listing each CDR3 protein once. The sample has over 45,000 distinct CDR3 sequences, approximately 8.6% seen once. This clonotype has a handful of counts. V trimming: 7 bases; J trimming: 6 bases; junction bases outside the gene matches: 2. Germline CDR1 and CDR2: DFQATT and SNEGSKA (reference sequence). The CDR3 contains 11 residues. Time point of the sample: patch test 1, 2 weeks after DPC sensitization. As to treatment: therapeutic diphenylcyclopropenone sensitization with weekly scalp DPC.

The chain recombines TRBV20-1 with TRBJ1-1, with 10 bases that match TRBD1. This clonotype was obtained from a woman in her 40s with alopecia areata. Some clones in this sample may be carry-over from other donors' samples. The starting material was whole blood, obtained in connection with sensitization to the hapten diphenylcyclopropenone (DPC). The CDR3 loop reads CSGTGGAEAFF. The CDR3 nucleotides are TGCAGTGGGACAGGGGGAGCTGAAGCTTTCTTT.